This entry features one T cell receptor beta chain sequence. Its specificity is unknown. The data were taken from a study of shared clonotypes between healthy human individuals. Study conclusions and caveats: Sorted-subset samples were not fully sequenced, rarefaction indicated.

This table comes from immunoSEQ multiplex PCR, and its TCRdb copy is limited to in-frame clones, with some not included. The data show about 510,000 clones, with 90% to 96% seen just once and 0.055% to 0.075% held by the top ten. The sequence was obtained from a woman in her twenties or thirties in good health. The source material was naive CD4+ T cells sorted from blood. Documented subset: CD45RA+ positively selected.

The CDR3 sequence is CASSLGASGVQETQYF. CDR3 nucleotide sequence: TGCGCCAGCAGCTTGGGGGCTAGCGGTGTCCAAGAGACCCAGTACTTC. The chain carries TRBV5-1 and TRBJ2-5, with 7 bases fitting TRBD2. From germline, CDR1 is SGHRS and CDR2 YFSETQ. After removal of 0 bases from V and 1 base from J, the junction contained 6 bases not matched to a gene. This CDR3 comprises 16 residues.